The present TCR beta chain was sequenced within a study of blood T cells in healthy people across ages. Using a J-beta primer mix together with a sample-barcoded 5' primer, a second PCR was run for roughly 6 to 12 cycles. The template-switch adaptor was a 5' adaptor with 12 random nucleotides. It tagged each cDNA molecule. MiXCR was run by TCRdb on the 5' RACE reads, yielding one entry per CDR3 protein. The table shows 1.5 million to 2 million distinct CDR3 sequences, with 28% occurring only once. The germline V gene encodes CDR1 LNHNV and CDR2 YYDKDF (reference sequence). The CDR3 loop spans 18 amino acids. Losses at the gene ends were 0 bases for V and 5 bases for J; bases not matched to a gene: 14. This clonotype was seen many times. Its antigen is unidentified. Findings and limits, study-wide: One million T cells yielded diversity estimates that were considered underestimates.

This chain uses TRBV15 with TRBJ2-7, with 9 bases aligning to TRBD1. The material sequenced was blood. This clonotype was sampled from a woman aged 25 to 39 in good health. CDR3 in amino acids: CATSRDFGAGTGYDEQYF. The CDR3, as DNA: TGTGCCACCAGCAGAGATTTTGGTGCCGGGACAGGGTATGACGAGCAGTACTTC.